This T cell receptor beta chain was identified in a study of cytomegalovirus exposure and HLA in healthy donors. Study-level findings and limits: Per a later analysis, HLA-associated TCR beta chains showed more clonal expansion than other, equally common TCR beta chains. The authors enumerated roughly 180 TCR beta chains as linked to cytomegalovirus.

Researchers ran the PCR with 60 Vbeta and 13 Jbeta primers. Data came from immunoSEQ multiplex PCR; TCRdb stores just in-frame clones and leaves some out. The table lists 85,000 to 90,000 clones, around 90% of them singletons. The CDR3 covers 16 residues. The germline V gene encodes CDR1 MNHNY and CDR2 SVGAGI (reference sequence). Trimming shortened V by 2 bases and J by 2 bases, and 15 bases separated the two germline ends. For this clone: Its target is not known.

The V and J genes are TRBV6-6 and TRBJ1-2; D not resolved. The TCR sequence derives from a man in his late teens or twenties in good health and CMV-seronegative. What was sequenced was PBMCs. The chain's CDR3 is CASSYPGVRENYGYTF. The CDR3 DNA reads TGTGCCAGCAGTTACCCCGGCGTACGGGAAAACTATGGCTACACCTTC.